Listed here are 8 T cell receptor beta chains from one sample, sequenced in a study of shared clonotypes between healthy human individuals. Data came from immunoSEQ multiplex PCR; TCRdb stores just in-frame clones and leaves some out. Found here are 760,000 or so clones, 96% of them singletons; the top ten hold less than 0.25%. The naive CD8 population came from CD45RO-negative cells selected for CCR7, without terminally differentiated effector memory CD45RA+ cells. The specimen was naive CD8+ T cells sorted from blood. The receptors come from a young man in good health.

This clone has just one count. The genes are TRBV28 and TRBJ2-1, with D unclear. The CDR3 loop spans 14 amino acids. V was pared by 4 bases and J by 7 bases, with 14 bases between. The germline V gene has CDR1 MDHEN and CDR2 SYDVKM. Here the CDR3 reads CASSSETLGNEQFF. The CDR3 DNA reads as TGTGCCAGCAGTTCAGAGACTCTGGGGAATGAGCAGTTCTTC.

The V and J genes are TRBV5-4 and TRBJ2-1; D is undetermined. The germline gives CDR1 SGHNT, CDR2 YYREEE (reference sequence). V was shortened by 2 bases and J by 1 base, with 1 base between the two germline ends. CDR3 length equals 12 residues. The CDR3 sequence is CASSFSYNEQFF. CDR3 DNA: TGTGCCAGCAGCTTTTCCTACAATGAGCAGTTCTTC.

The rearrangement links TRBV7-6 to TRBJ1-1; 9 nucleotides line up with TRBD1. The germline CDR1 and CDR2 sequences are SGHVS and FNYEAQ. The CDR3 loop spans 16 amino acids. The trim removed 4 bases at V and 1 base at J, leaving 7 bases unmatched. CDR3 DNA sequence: TGTGCCAGCAGCTCAACAGGGGGCGAAGGGAACACTGAAGCTTTCTTT. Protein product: CASSSTGGEGNTEAFF. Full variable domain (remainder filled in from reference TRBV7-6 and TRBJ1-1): GAGVSQSPRYKVTKRGQDVALRCDPISGHVSLYWYRQALGQGPEFLTYFNYEAQQDKSGLPNDRFSAERPEGSISTLTIQRTEQRDSAMYRCASSSTGGEGNTEAFFGQGTRLTVV.

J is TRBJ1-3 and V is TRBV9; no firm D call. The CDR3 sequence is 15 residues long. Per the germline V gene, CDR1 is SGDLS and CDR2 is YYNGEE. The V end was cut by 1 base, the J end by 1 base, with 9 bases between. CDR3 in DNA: TGTGCCAGCAGCGTATATGGAAGTTCTGGAAACACCATATATTTT. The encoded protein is CASSVYGSSGNTIYF.

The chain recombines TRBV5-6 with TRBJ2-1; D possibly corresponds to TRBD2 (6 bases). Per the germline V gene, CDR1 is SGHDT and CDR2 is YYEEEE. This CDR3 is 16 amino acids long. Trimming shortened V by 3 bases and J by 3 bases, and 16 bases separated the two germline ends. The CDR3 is CASSSHGARGYNEQFF. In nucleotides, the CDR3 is TGTGCCAGCAGCTCCCATGGGGCGCGGGGCTACAATGAGCAGTTCTTC.

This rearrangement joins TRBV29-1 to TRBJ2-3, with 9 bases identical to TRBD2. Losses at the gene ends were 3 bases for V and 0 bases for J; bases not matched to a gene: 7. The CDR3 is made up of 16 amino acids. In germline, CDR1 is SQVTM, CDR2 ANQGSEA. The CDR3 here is CSVEWASGTSTDTQYF. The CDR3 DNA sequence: TGCAGCGTTGAGTGGGCTAGCGGGACTAGCACAGATACGCAGTATTTT.

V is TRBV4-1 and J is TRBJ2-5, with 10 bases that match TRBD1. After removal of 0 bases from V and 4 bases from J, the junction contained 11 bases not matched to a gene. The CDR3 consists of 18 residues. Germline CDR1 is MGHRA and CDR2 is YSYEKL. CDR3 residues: CASSQEISGTGVVETQYF. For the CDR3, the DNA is TGCGCCAGCAGCCAAGAGATTTCCGGGACAGGGGTCGTAGAGACCCAGTACTTC.

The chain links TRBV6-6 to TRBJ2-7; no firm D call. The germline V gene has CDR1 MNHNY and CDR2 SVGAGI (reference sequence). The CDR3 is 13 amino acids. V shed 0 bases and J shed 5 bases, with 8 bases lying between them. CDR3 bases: TGTGCCAGCAGTTACTCGGGTCAACACGAGCAGTACTTC. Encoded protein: CASSYSGQHEQYF.